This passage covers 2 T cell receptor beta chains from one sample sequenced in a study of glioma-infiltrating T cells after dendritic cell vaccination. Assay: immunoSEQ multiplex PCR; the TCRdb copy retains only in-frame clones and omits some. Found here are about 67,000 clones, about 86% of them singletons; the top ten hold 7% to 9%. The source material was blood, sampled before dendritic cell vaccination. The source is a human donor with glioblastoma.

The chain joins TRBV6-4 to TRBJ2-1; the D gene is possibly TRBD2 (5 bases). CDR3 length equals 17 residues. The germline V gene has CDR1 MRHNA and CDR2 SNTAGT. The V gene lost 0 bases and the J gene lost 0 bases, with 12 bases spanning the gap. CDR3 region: CASSDSRASPSYNEQFF. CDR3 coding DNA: TGTGCCAGCAGTGACTCGAGGGCCTCCCCCTCCTACAATGAGCAGTTCTTC.

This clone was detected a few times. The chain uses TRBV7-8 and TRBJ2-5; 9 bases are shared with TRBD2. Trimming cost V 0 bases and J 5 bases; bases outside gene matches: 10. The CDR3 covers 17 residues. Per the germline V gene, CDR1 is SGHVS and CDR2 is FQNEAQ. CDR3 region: CASSLAPRGGAGETQYF. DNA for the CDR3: TGTGCCAGCAGCTTAGCGCCCCGCGGGGGGGCAGGGGAGACCCAGTACTTC. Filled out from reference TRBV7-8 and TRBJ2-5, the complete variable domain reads GAGVSQSPRYKVAKRGQDVALRCDPISGHVSLFWYQQALGQGPEFLTYFQNEAQLDKSGLPSDRFFAERPEGSVSTLKIQRTQQEDSAVYLCASSLAPRGGAGETQYFGPGTRLLVL.